Below, 20 T cell receptor beta chains from the same sample are listed, as sequenced in a study of long-term antiretroviral therapy in people with HIV. The libraries were made with immunoSEQ v3.0 at survey level. Sequenced by immunoSEQ multiplex PCR; TCRdb stores in-frame clones only, minus some. The table shows some 13,000 clones, with less than 85% occurring only once. The sequenced sample was unsorted PBMCs, obtained 3.2 years before starting antiretroviral therapy. These receptors originate from a man in his forties with HIV.

The gene calls are TRBV11-2 and TRBJ2-3, with TRBD2 identical over 7 bases. The CDR3 extends over 14 amino acids. J lost 8 bases, V lost 0 bases, and 5 bases had no gene match. Looked up from germline, CDR1 is SGHAT and CDR2 is FQNNGV. For the CDR3, the DNA is TGTGCCAGCAGCTTAGACAGGGAGGGAGGTACGCAGTATTTT. Encoded protein: CASSLDREGGTQYF.

The genes are TRBV28 and TRBJ2-7; 11 bases are a match to TRBD2. J lost 2 bases, V lost 5 bases, and 5 bases had no gene match. The germline V gene encodes CDR1 MDHEN and CDR2 SYDVKM. The CDR3 spans 15 residues. DNA for the CDR3: TGTGCCAGCAGTACCCTAGCGGGGGGCGCCTACGAGCAGTACTTC. This translates into CASSTLAGGAYEQYF.

The CDR3: CASSGGTGDFRGYTF. The CDR3 DNA sequence: TGTGCCAGCAGTGGAGGGACAGGGGATTTTCGTGGCTACACCTTC. The chain recombines TRBV25-1 with TRBJ1-2, with TRBD1 identical over 10 bases. V dropped 4 bases and J dropped 7; count of bases not matched to a gene: 9. Per germline, CDR1 MGHDK and CDR2 SYGVNS. This CDR3 has 15 amino acids.

The V call is TRBV4-1, the J call TRBJ1-6; D not certain. Trimming cost V 2 bases and J 13 bases, with 12 bases left between them. Germline CDR1 is MGHRA and CDR2 is YSYEKL. The CDR3 length is 13 residues. The CDR3 spells CASSQFDQLPLHF. The CDR3, as DNA: TGCGCCAGCAGCCAATTTGACCAGCTCCCCCTCCACTTT.

The chain joins TRBV7-6 to TRBJ1-5; D is unresolved. Germline-derived CDR1 and CDR2 are SGHVS and FNYEAQ. The CDR3 has 16 residues. The germline V and J ends were trimmed by 5 bases and 2 bases, with 16 bases remaining between them. The CDR3 loop reads CASSPVPNSGNQPQHF. CDR3 DNA: TGTGCCAGCAGCCCGGTCCCTAATTCGGGCAATCAGCCCCAGCATTTT.

The chain uses TRBV2 and TRBJ1-4; D remains unclear. V was cut by 6 bases and J by 6 bases, with 17 bases left in between. From germline, CDR1 is SNHLY and CDR2 FYNNEI. This CDR3 comprises 15 residues. The CDR3: CASRRRRQDDEKLFF. The CDR3 DNA reads TGTGCCAGCAGGAGGAGACGTCAGGACGATGAAAAACTGTTTTTT.

In its sample, this clone was seen once. The chain joins TRBV5-6 to TRBJ2-1; 8 nucleotides match TRBD2. Per the germline V gene, CDR1 is SGHDT and CDR2 is YYEEEE. CDR3 length: 15 amino acids. Trimming cost V 7 bases and J 2 bases; bases outside gene matches: 8. CDR3 sequence (DNA): TGTGCCAGCCTACTTACGGGGGGGACCTACAATGAGCAGTTCTTC. This sequence encodes CASLLTGGTYNEQFF.

This chain joins TRBV27 and TRBJ2-7; no definite D call. This CDR3 is built from 13 residues. The germline gives CDR1 MNHEY, CDR2 SMNVEV (reference sequence). Trimming removed 8 bases from V and 2 bases from J, with 13 bases in between. CDR3: CASGSPDAYEQYF. The DNA of the CDR3 is TGTGCCAGCGGGTCCCCTGATGCCTACGAGCAGTACTTC.

This clone was observed a handful of times. The CDR3: CASSLEGGGAFTDTQYF. The DNA of the CDR3 is TGTGCCAGCAGCTTAGAGGGCGGGGGGGCCTTCACAGATACGCAGTATTTT. The chain links TRBV13 to TRBJ2-3; 9 bases agree with TRBD2. Trimming cost V 1 base and J 2 bases; bases outside gene matches: 7. This CDR3 region has 17 residues. In germline, CDR1 is PRHDT, CDR2 FYEKMQ (reference sequence).

Details on this clone: This sample includes further DNA sequences coding for the same CDR3. The gene calls are TRBV19 and TRBJ2-7, with TRBD2 matching over 9 bases. CDR1 is LNHDA, CDR2 SQIVND, per germline (reference sequence). V shed 6 bases and J 1 base; nucleotides not matched to a gene: 7. This CDR3 contains 15 residues. In nucleotides, the CDR3 is TGTGCCAGTAGCAAGACTAGCGGTGAATCCTACGAGCAGTACTTC. It translates to CASSKTSGESYEQYF.

V gene TRBV5-1 combines with J gene TRBJ1-6; D gene unclear. The CDR3 is made up of 16 amino acids. Germline V gene lookup returns CDR1 SGHRS and CDR2 YFSETQ. With 0 bases removed from V and 8 bases from J, the gap between germline ends came to 15 bases. CDR3 coding DNA: TGCGCCAGCAGCTTGGGAGGTACCGAGGTGTATTCACCCCTCCACTTT. This sequence encodes CASSLGGTEVYSPLHF.

V usage is TRBV11-2 and J usage is TRBJ2-2; 9 bases line up with TRBD1. V dropped 4 bases and J dropped 5; count of bases not matched to a gene: 5. The CDR3 extends over 15 amino acids. Germline V gives CDR1 SGHAT, CDR2 FQNNGV. The chain's CDR3 is CASSSGTGYTGELFF. For the CDR3, the DNA is TGTGCCAGCAGCTCCGGGACAGGGTATACCGGGGAGCTGTTTTTT.

The chain links TRBV9 to TRBJ1-2; 11 bases align to TRBD1. The germline V gene has CDR1 SGDLS and CDR2 YYNGEE. The CDR3 covers 14 residues. V was pared by 4 bases and J by 8 bases, with 7 bases of the junction left unmatched. The CDR3 region is CASSTGTGGGGYTF. The CDR3 nucleotides read TGTGCCAGCAGCACAGGGACAGGGGGGGGAGGCTACACCTTC.

J is TRBJ2-7 and V is TRBV5-5, with D possibly being TRBD1 or TRBD2 (5 bases each). The CDR3 loop spans 16 amino acids. From germline, CDR1 is SGHKS and CDR2 YYEKEE (reference sequence). V shed 0 bases and J shed 3 bases, with 16 bases lying between them. The CDR3 sequence: CASSLAMAGTHYEQYF. Written as DNA, the CDR3 is TGTGCCAGCAGCTTGGCTATGGCAGGGACCCACTACGAGCAGTACTTC.

The chain is built from TRBV19 and TRBJ1-4; TRBD1 aligns across 10 bases. The CDR3 totals 15 residues. Germline V CDR1 and CDR2: LNHDA, SQIVND (reference sequence). V trimming: 5 bases; J trimming: 11 bases; junction bases outside the gene matches: 11. CDR3 sequence: CASSPPGTGVNKLFF. DNA for the CDR3: TGTGCCAGTAGTCCCCCCGGGACAGGGGTGAATAAACTGTTTTTT.

V gene TRBV21-1 combines with J gene TRBJ1-5. TRBV21-1 is designated a pseudogene. The CDR3 has 12 residues. CDR3 in amino acids: CASSKVDQPQHF. The CDR3, as DNA: TGTGCCAGCAGCAAAGTGGATCAGCCCCAGCATTTT.

The chain couples TRBV4-2 to TRBJ2-3, with TRBD2 identical over 8 bases. J was trimmed by 2 bases and V by 1 base; bases with no gene match: 5. This CDR3 is built from 16 residues. Germline-derived CDR1 and CDR2 are LGHNA and YNFKEQ. DNA of the CDR3: TGTGCCAGCAGCCAAGGGTTCGGGGGGGACACAGATACGCAGTATTTT. Residues: CASSQGFGGDTDTQYF.

CDR3 nucleotide sequence: TGCGCCAGCAGCTTGGCCGAGGAGGGGAACTATGGCTACACCTTC. It translates to CASSLAEEGNYGYTF. This sequence joins TRBV5-1 and TRBJ1-2; D perhaps matches TRBD1 (5 bases). Trimming took off 0 bases at V and 2 bases at J, with 11 bases between the two ends. This CDR3 comprises 15 residues. From germline, CDR1 is SGHRS and CDR2 YFSETQ.

This chain links TRBV5-1 with TRBJ1-1; 8 bases agree with TRBD1. V was clipped by 4 bases and J by 3 bases; unmatched bases: 5. Germline loops: CDR1 SGHRS, CDR2 YFSETQ. This CDR3 contains 14 residues. CDR3 protein: CASSRQGSDTEAFF. The CDR3 bases are TGCGCCAGCAGCAGACAGGGGAGTGACACTGAAGCTTTCTTT. Combining the CDR3 with reference TRBV5-1 and TRBJ1-1 gives the whole variable domain KAGVTQTPRYLIKTRGQQVTLSCSPISGHRSVSWYQQTPGQGLQFLFEYFSETQRNKGNFPGRFSGRQFSNSRSEMNVSTLELGDSALYLCASSRQGSDTEAFFGQGTRLTVV.

V gene TRBV10-3 combines with J gene TRBJ2-3, with 11 positions matching TRBD2. There are 15 residues in the CDR3. Germline V CDR1 and CDR2: ENHRY, SYGVKD. V lost 6 bases to trimming and J lost 2 bases; unmatched junction nucleotides: 4. The CDR3 spells CAIRISGGATDTQYF. The DNA of the CDR3 is TGTGCCATCAGGATTAGCGGGGGGGCCACAGATACGCAGTATTTT.